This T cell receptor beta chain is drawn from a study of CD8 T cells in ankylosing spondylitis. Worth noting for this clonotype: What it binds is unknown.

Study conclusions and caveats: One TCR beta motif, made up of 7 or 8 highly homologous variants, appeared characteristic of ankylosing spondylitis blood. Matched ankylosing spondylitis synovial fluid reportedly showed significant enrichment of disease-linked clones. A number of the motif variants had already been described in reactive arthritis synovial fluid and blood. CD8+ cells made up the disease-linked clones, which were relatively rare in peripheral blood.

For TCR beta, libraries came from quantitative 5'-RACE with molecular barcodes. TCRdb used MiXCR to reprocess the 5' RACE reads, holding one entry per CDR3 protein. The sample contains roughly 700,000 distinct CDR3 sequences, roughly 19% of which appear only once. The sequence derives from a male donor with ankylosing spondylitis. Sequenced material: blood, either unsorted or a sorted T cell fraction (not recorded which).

The chain's CDR3 is CAWDLGGYEQYF. CDR3 sequence (DNA): TGTGCCTGGGATTTGGGGGGCTACGAGCAGTACTTC. The rearrangement joins TRBV30 to TRBJ2-7; D is possibly TRBD2 (6 bases). The V end was cut by 5 bases, the J end by 3 bases, with 11 bases between. Germline V CDR1 and CDR2: GTSNPN, SVGIG (reference sequence). This CDR3 contains 12 residues.